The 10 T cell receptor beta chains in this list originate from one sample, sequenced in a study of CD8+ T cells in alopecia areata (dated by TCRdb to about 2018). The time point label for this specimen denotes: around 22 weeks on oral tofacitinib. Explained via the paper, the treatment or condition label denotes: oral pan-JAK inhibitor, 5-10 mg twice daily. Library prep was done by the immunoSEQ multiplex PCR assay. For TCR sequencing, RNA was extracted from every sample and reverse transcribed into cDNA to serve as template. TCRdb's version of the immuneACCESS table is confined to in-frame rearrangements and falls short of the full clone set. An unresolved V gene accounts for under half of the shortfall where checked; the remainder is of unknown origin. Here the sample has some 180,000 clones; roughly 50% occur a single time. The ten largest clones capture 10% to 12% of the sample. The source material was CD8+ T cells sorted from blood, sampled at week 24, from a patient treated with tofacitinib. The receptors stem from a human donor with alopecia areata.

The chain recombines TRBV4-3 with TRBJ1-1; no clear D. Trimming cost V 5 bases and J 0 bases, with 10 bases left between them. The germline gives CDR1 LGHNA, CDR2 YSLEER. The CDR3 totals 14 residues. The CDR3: CASSIGVMNTEAFF. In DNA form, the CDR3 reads TGCGCCAGCAGCATCGGAGTCATGAACACTGAAGCTTTCTTT.

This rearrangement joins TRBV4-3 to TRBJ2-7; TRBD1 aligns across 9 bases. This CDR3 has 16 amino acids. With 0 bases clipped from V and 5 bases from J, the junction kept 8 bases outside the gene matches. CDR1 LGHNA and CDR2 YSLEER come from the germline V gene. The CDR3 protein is CASSQDWTGDKHEQYF. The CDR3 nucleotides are TGCGCCAGCAGCCAAGATTGGACAGGGGACAAACACGAGCAGTACTTC.

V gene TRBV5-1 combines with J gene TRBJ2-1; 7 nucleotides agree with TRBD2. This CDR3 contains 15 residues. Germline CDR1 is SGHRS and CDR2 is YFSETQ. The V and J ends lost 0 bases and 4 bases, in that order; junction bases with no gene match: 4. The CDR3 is CASSLGDYIYNEQFF. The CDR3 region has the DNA TGCGCCAGCAGCTTGGGGGACTACATTTACAATGAGCAGTTCTTC.

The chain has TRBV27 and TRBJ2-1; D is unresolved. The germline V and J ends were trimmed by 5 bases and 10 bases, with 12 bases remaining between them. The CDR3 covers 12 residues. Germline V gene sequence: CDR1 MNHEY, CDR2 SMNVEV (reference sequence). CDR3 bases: TGTGCCAGCAGTGGTAGTGTGACGGAGCAGTTCTTC. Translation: CASSGSVTEQFF.

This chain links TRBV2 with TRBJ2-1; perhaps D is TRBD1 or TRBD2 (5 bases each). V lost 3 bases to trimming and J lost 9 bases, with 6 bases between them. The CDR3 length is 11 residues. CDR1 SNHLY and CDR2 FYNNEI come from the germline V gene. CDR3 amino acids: CASSDGGEQFF. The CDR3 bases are TGTGCCAGCAGTGATGGGGGTGAGCAGTTCTTC.

The CDR3 DNA sequence: TGTGCCAGCAGCTCACTCTTCCCCGGGGGAGAGACCCAGTACTTC. Its translation: CASSSLFPGGETQYF. This chain uses TRBV11-2 with TRBJ2-5; D is possibly TRBD2 (6 bases). CDR1 is SGHAT, CDR2 FQNNGV, per germline. Trimming pared 4 bases from V and 4 bases from J, leaving 16 bases between. CDR3 length: 15 residues.

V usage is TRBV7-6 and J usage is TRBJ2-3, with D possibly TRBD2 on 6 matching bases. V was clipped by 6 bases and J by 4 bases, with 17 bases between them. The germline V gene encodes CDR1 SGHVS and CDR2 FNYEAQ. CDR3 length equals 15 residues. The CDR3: CASSFGTRDSDTQYF. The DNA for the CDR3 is TGTGCCAGCAGTTTTGGAACGCGGGATTCAGATACGCAGTATTTT.

The CDR3 sequence is CASRPTLADREETQYF. CDR3 nucleotide sequence: TGTGCCAGCAGACCTACCTTAGCGGACCGAGAAGAGACCCAGTACTTC. This chain connects TRBV7-6 to TRBJ2-5; D might be TRBD2 (6 bases). Per the germline V gene, CDR1 is SGHVS and CDR2 is FNYEAQ. The V end lost 6 bases, the J end lost 3 bases, and 20 bases lay between the germline ends. The CDR3 is 16 amino acids.

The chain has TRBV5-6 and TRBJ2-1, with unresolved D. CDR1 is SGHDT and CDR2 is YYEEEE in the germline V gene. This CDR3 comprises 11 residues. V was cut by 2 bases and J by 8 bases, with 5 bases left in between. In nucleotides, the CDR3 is TGTGCCAGCAGCTTTACATATGAGCAGTTCTTC. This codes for CASSFTYEQFF.

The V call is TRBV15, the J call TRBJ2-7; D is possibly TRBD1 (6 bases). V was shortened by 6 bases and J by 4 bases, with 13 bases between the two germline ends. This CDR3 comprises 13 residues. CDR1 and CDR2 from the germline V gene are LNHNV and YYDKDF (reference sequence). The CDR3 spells CATRDSDSYEQYF. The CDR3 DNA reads TGTGCCACCAGGGACAGCGATTCATACGAGCAGTACTTC. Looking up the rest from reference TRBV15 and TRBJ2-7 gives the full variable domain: DAMVIQNPRYQVTQFGKPVTLSCSQTLNHNVMYWYQQKSSQAPKLLFHYYDKDFNNEADTPDNFQSRRPNTSFCFLDIRSPGLGDTAMYLCATRDSDSYEQYFGPGTRLTVT.